This T cell receptor (beta chain) came from a study of T cells in narcolepsy. In the study overall: Patients with NT1 or NT2 and healthy control donors were enrolled.

The ends were cut back, 8 bases at V and 0 bases at J, with 5 bases in the middle. Germline V gene lookup returns CDR1 MDHEN and CDR2 SYDVKM. This CDR3 has 12 amino acids. Clones were sequenced by immunoSEQ multiplex PCR, and TCRdb holds only the in-frame ones, with some missing. The sample carries 20,000 to 30,000 clones, around 85% recorded once. As concerns this clone: Its antigen is undetermined.

Overall study findings and caveats: Healthy controls reportedly lacked the autoreactive clonotypes serially found in patients' blood. Same-patient CSF and blood CD4+ T cell clonotypes included HCRT-specific and TRIB2-specific autoreactive ones.

The TCR sequence derives from a human donor with narcolepsy. Input material: CD45RA- memory CD4+ T cells from PBMCs. The rearrangement joins TRBV28 to TRBJ2-1; D unresolved. CDR3 protein: CASDSSYNEQFF. CDR3 bases: TGTGCCAGCGACTCCTCCTACAATGAGCAGTTCTTC.